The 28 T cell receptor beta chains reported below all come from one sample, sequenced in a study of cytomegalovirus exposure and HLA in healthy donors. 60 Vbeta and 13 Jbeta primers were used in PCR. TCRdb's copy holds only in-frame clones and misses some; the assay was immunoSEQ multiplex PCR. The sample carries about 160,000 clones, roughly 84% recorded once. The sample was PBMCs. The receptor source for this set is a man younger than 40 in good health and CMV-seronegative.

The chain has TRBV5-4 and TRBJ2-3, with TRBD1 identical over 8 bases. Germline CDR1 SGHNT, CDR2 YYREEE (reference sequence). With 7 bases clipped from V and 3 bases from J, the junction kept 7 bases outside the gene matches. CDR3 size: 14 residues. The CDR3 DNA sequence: TGTGCCAGCCACGGGCAGGGGGCTACAGATACGCAGTATTTT. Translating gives CASHGQGATDTQYF.

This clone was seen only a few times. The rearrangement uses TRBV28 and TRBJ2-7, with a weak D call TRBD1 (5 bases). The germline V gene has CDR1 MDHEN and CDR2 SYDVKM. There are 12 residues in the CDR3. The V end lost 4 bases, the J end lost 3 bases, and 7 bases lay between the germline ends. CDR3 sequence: CASSSTVYEQYF. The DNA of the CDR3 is TGTGCCAGCAGTTCGACAGTCTACGAGCAGTACTTC.

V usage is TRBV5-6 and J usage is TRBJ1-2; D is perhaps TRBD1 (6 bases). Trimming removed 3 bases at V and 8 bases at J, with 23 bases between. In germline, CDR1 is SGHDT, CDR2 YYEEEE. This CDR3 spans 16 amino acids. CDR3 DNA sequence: TGTGCCAGCAGCTCAAATAATGGACAGATGAGGGGCGGCTACACCTTC. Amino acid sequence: CASSSNNGQMRGGYTF.

CDR3 DNA sequence: TGCAGCGTTGATGGAGGAGAGCGGGGAAAAAAAGAGACCCAGTACTTC. Amino acids: CSVDGGERGKKETQYF. V usage is TRBV29-1 and J usage is TRBJ2-5, with 7 bases lining up with TRBD2. The CDR3 extends over 16 amino acids. V trimming: 3 bases; J trimming: 3 bases; junction bases outside the gene matches: 13. The germline V gene encodes CDR1 SQVTM and CDR2 ANQGSEA. Together with reference TRBV29-1 and TRBJ2-5, the CDR3 gives the full variable domain: SAVISQKPSRDICQRGTSLTIQCQVDSQVTMMFWYRQQPGQSLTLIATANQGSEATYESGFVIDKFPISRPNLTFSTLTVSNMSPEDSSIYLCSVDGGERGKKETQYFGPGTRLLVL.

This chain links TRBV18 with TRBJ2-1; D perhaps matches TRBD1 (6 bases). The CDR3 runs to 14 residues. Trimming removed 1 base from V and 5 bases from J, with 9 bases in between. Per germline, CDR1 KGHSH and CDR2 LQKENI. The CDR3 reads CASSPQTGNNEQFF. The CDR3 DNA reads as TGTGCCAGCTCACCACAAACAGGGAACAATGAGCAGTTCTTC.

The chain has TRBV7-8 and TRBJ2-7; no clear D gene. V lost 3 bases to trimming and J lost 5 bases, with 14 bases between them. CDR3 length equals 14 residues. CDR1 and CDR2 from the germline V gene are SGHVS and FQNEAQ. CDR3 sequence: CASSFLIRFDEQYF. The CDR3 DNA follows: TGTGCCAGCAGCTTCCTAATCCGGTTCGACGAGCAGTACTTC.

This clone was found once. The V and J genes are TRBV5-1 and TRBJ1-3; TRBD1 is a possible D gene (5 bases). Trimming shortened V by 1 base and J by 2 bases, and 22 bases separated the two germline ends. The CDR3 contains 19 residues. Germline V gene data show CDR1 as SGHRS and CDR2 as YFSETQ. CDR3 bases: TGCGCCAGCAGCTTGCCCGAAAGGGGTGGCATGGTAGCTGGAAACACCATATATTTT. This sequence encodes CASSLPERGGMVAGNTIYF.

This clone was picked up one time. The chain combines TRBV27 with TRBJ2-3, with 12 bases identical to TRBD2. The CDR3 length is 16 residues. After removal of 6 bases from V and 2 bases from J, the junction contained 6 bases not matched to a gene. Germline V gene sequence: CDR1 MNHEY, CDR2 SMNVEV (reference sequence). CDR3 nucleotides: TGTGCCAGCAGGCCGGGACTAGCGGGCAACACAGATACGCAGTATTTT. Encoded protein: CASRPGLAGNTDTQYF.

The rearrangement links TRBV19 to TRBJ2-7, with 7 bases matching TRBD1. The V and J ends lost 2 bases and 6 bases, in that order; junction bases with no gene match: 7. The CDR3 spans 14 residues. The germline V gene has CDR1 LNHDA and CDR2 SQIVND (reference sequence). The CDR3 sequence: CASSIRQGLSEQYF. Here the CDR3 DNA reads TGTGCCAGTAGTATACGACAGGGATTGAGCGAGCAGTACTTC.

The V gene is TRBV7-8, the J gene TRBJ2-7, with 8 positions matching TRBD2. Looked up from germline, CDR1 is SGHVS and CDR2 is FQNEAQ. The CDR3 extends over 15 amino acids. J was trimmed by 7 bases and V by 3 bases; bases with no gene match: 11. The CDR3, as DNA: TGTGCCAGCAGCTTGGGGCCGGGGGGGTCAAGGGAGCAGTACTTC. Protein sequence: CASSLGPGGSREQYF.

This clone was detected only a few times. The CDR3 loop reads CASSSTRSYNEQFF. The CDR3, as DNA: TGCGCCAGCAGCTCTACCCGGTCGTACAATGAGCAGTTCTTC. This chain joins TRBV5-1 and TRBJ2-1; D remains unclear. V lost 3 bases, J lost 4 bases, and 11 bases lay in between. Germline loops: CDR1 SGHRS, CDR2 YFSETQ. This CDR3 has 14 amino acids.

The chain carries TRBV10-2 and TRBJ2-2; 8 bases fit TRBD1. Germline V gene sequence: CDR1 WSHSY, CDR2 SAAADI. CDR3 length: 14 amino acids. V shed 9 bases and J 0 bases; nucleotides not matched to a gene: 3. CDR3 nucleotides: TGCGCCAGTTGGACAGGGTCGAACACCGGGGAGCTGTTTTTT. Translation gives CASWTGSNTGELFF.

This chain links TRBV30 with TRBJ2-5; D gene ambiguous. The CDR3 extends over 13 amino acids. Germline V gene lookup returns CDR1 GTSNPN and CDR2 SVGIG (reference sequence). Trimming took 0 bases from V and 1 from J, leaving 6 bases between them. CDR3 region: CAWSVLAQETQYF. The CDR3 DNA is TGTGCCTGGAGTGTACTCGCCCAAGAGACCCAGTACTTC. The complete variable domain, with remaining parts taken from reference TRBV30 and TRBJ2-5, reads SQTIHQWPATLVQPVGSPLSLECTVEGTSNPNLYWYRQAAGRGLQLLFYSVGIGQISSEVPQNLSASRPQDRQFILSSKKLLLSDSGFYLCAWSVLAQETQYFGPGTRLLVL.

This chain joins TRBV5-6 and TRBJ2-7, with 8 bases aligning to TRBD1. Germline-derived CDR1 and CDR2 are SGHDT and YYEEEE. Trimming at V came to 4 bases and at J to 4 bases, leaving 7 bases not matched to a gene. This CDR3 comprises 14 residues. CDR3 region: CASSPRTGRYEQYF. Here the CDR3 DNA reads TGTGCCAGCAGCCCCCGGACAGGGAGGTACGAGCAGTACTTC.

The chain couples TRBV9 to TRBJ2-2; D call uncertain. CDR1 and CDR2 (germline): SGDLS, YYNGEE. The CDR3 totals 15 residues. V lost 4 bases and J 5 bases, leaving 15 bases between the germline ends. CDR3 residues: CASSPQDDPTGELFF. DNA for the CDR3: TGTGCCAGCAGCCCTCAGGATGACCCTACCGGGGAGCTGTTTTTT.

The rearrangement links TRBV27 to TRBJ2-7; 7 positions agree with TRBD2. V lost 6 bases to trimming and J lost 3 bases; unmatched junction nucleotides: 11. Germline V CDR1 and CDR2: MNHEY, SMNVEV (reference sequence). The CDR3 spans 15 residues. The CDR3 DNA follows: TGTGCCAGCAGCCCCTCCGGGGGGTCCTACTACGAGCAGTACTTC. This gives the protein CASSPSGGSYYEQYF.

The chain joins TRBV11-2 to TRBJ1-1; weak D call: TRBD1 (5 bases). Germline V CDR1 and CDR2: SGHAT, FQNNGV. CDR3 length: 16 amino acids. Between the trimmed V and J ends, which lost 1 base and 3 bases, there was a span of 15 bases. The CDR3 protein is CASSLVARSGDTEAFF. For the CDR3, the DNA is TGTGCCAGCAGCTTAGTGGCAAGGTCGGGGGACACTGAAGCTTTCTTT.

This CDR3 is CASSLVGTAANEKLFF. Here the CDR3 DNA reads TGTGCCAGCAGCTTAGTGGGGACAGCAGCTAATGAAAAACTGTTTTTT. The chain carries TRBV7-2 and TRBJ1-4; TRBD1 agrees at 7 bases. The junction had 5 bases not matched to a gene; V was cut back by 1 base and J by 3 bases. The CDR3 loop spans 16 amino acids. Germline V gene data show CDR1 as SGHTA and CDR2 as FQGNSA.

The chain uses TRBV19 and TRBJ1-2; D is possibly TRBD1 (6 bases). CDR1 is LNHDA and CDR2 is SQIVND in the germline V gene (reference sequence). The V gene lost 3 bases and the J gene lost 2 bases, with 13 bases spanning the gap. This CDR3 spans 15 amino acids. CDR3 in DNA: TGTGCCAGTAGTATCGGGACACCCGAGAACTATGGCTACACCTTC. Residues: CASSIGTPENYGYTF.

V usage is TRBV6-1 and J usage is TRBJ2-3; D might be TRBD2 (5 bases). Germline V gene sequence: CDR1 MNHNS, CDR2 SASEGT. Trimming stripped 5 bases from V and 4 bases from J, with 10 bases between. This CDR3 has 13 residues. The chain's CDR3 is CASSRYGADTQYF. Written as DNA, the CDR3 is TGTGCCAGCAGTCGGTACGGGGCAGATACGCAGTATTTT.

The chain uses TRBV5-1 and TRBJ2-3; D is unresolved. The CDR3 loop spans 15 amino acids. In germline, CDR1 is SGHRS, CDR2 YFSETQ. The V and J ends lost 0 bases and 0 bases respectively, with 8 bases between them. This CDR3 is CASSLVPGSTDTQYF. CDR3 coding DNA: TGCGCCAGCAGCTTGGTTCCGGGTAGCACAGATACGCAGTATTTT. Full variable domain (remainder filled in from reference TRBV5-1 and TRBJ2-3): KAGVTQTPRYLIKTRGQQVTLSCSPISGHRSVSWYQQTPGQGLQFLFEYFSETQRNKGNFPGRFSGRQFSNSRSEMNVSTLELGDSALYLCASSLVPGSTDTQYFGPGTRLTVL.

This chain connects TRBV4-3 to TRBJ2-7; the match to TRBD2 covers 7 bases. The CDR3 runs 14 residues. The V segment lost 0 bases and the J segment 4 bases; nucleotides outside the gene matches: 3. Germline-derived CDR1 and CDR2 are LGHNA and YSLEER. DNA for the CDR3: TGCGCCAGCAGCCAAGATCTAGCGGATTACGAGCAGTACTTC. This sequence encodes CASSQDLADYEQYF.

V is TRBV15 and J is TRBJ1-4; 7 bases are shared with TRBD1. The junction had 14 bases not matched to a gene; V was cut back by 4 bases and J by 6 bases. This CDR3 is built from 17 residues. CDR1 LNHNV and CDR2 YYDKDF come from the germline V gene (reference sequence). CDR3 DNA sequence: TGTGCCACCAGCACCCACCCCCAGGGGGGTTTTGATGAAAAACTGTTTTTT. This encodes CATSTHPQGGFDEKLFF.

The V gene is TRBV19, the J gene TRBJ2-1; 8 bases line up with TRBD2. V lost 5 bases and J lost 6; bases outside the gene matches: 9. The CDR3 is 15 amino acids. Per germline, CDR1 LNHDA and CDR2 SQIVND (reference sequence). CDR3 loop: CASSATGTRSNEQFF. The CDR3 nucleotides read TGTGCCAGTAGTGCCACCGGGACTAGGAGCAATGAGCAGTTCTTC.

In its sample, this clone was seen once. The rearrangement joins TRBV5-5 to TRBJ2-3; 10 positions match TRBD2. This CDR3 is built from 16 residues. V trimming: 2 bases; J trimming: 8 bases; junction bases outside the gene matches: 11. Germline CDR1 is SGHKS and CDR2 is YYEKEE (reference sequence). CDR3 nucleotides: TGTGCCAGCAGCTTAGTAACTAGCGGGAATTTGGGTACGCAGTATTTT. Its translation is CASSLVTSGNLGTQYF.

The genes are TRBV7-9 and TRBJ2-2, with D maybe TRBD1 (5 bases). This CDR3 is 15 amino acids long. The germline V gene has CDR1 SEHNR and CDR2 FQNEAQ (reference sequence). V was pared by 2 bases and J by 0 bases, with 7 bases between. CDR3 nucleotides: TGTGCCAGCAGCTTAACCAGGGCGAACACCGGGGAGCTGTTTTTT. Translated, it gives CASSLTRANTGELFF.

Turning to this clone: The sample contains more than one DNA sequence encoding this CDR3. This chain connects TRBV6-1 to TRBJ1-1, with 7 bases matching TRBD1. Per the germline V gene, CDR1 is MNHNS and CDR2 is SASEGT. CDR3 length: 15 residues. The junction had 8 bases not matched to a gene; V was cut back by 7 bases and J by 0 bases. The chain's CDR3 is CASTSRTGLNTEAFF. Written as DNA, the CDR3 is TGTGCCAGCACTTCCAGGACAGGATTGAACACTGAAGCTTTCTTT.

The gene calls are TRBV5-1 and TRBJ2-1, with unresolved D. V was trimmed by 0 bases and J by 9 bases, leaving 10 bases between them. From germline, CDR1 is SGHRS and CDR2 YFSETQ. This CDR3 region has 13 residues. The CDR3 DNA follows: TGCGCCAGCAGCTTGGTGGTCTCAGGTGAGCAGTTCTTC. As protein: CASSLVVSGEQFF.